Each of the 27 T cell receptor beta chains below was sequenced from the same sample in a study of liver allograft versus peripheral blood T cells (dated by TCRdb to 2020 to 2021). Context from the whole study: The study compared T cell receptor repertoires found within transplanted livers against repertoires in the peripheral blood of liver transplant recipients.

Instrument on record: Illumina MiSeq. The public reads were reprocessed in TCRdb via fastp at Q25 and MiXCR, keeping in-frame beta chains. Rows merge per CDR3 protein into single entries with the most common DNA and genes. This sample lists roughly 3,700 distinct CDR3 sequences; approximately 20% were detected once. The ten largest make up over 15% of the sample. The receptor source for this set is a human patient who had a liver transplant. Where a transplant has occurred, the graft donor may have supplied some of the T cells.

The genes are TRBV3-1 and TRBJ2-3; TRBD1 matches 8 bases. The CDR3 covers 16 residues. V dropped 4 bases and J dropped 3; count of bases not matched to a gene: 9. The V gene's germline CDR1 is LGHDT and CDR2 YNNKEL (reference sequence). For the CDR3, the DNA is TGTGCCAGCAGCCCTTACTCCGGACAGGGTACAGATACGCAGTATTTT. Its protein product is CASSPYSGQGTDTQYF.

As for this clonotype: A read error is the likely source, as a far larger clone sits one nucleotide away. J is TRBJ1-2 and V is TRBV6-6, with a tentative D call TRBD1 (5 bases). The V end was cut by 5 bases, the J end by 8 bases, with 12 bases between. This CDR3 is built from 12 residues. CDR1 and CDR2 from the germline V gene are MNHNY and SVGAGI (reference sequence). CDR3 nucleotides: TGTGCCAGCAGTAGCAGGGTGGGGGGCTACACCTTC. It codes for CASSSRVGGYTF.

This clonotype counts as medium-sized. The chain combines TRBV27 with TRBJ2-2, with D maybe TRBD1 (6 bases). Germline CDR1 reads MNHEY; CDR2 reads SMNVEV (reference sequence). This CDR3 comprises 15 residues. V shed 8 bases and J shed 1 base, with 14 bases lying between them. The CDR3 DNA is TGTGCCAGCGGCCAACAGGGATGGAACACCGGGGAGCTGTTTTTT. It yields the protein CASGQQGWNTGELFF.

The rearrangement uses TRBV24-1 and TRBJ1-1; perhaps TRBD1 as D (5 bases). The CDR3 runs to 14 residues. The germline V gene encodes CDR1 KGHDR and CDR2 SFDVKD. V was clipped by 4 bases and J by 3 bases, with 11 bases between them. The CDR3 loop reads CATSDGTGYTEAFF. The CDR3 DNA reads TGTGCCACCAGTGACGGGACGGGGTACACTGAAGCTTTCTTT.

By sample share, this clonotype is large. The chain links TRBV29-1 to TRBJ1-2; TRBD1 matches at 11 bases. The CDR3 totals 17 residues. CDR1 and CDR2 from the germline V gene are SQVTM and ANQGSEA. J lost 0 bases, V lost 0 bases, and 6 bases had no gene match. The DNA for the CDR3 is TGCAGCGTTGAAGAGGACAGGGGGCCCCTAGCTAACTATGGCTACACCTTC. This sequence encodes CSVEEDRGPLANYGYTF. Using reference TRBV29-1 and TRBJ1-2 for the parts outside the CDR3, the full variable domain is SAVISQKPSRDICQRGTSLTIQCQVDSQVTMMFWYRQQPGQSLTLIATANQGSEATYESGFVIDKFPISRPNLTFSTLTVSNMSPEDSSIYLCSVEEDRGPLANYGYTFGSGTRLTVV.

In this sample, this clonotype turned up a few times. The V and J genes are TRBV19 and TRBJ1-1; D is ambiguous. In germline, CDR1 is LNHDA, CDR2 SQIVND (reference sequence). CDR3 length equals 13 residues. The V end lost 2 bases, the J end lost 1 base, and 5 bases lay between the germline ends. CDR3: CASSIKKNTEAFF. DNA of the CDR3: TGTGCCAGTAGTATAAAGAAGAACACTGAAGCTTTCTTT.

This clonotype was seen only a few times. The chain joins TRBV28 to TRBJ1-1; no clear D gene. The V gene's germline CDR1 is MDHEN and CDR2 SYDVKM. Trimming cost V 1 base and J 1 base, with 7 bases left between them. The CDR3 runs 14 residues. Written as DNA, the CDR3 is TGTGCCAGCAGTTTATCATTGGGGAACACTGAAGCTTTCTTT. Translated: CASSLSLGNTEAFF.

V usage is TRBV12-3 or TRBV12-4 and J usage is TRBJ2-5; maybe TRBD2 (5 bases). V lost 3 bases and J 4 bases, leaving 15 bases between the germline ends. This CDR3 contains 15 residues. The CDR3 nucleotides read TGTGCCAGCAGTTTTTCTAGCCCAAGTCTAGAGACCCAGTACTTC. This gives the protein CASSFSSPSLETQYF.

In its sample, this clonotype is medium-sized. The CDR3 DNA reads as TGCAGTGCCGAACAGGGACTTTATAACAATGAGCAGTTCTTC. Residues: CSAEQGLYNNEQFF. The chain carries TRBV20-1 and TRBJ2-1; possibly TRBD1 or TRBD2 for D (6 bases each). The CDR3 runs 14 residues. Trimming removed 6 bases at V and 5 bases at J, with 17 bases between. Looked up from germline, CDR1 is DFQATT and CDR2 is SNEGSKA (reference sequence).

This clonotype came up many times. This chain links TRBV20-1 with TRBJ2-3; D uncertain. This CDR3 is 14 amino acids long. Trimming removed 1 base at V and 2 bases at J, with 10 bases between. Germline V CDR1 and CDR2: DFQATT, SNEGSKA (reference sequence). CDR3 residues: CSARGLGSTDTQYF. For the CDR3, the DNA is TGCAGTGCTAGAGGGCTAGGTTCCACAGATACGCAGTATTTT.

Sample share makes this clonotype medium-sized (0.01 to 0.1%). CDR3 DNA sequence: TGTGCCAGCAGTCCGTGGGAGGGCCTAACCTACAATGAGCAGTTCTTC. It codes for CASSPWEGLTYNEQFF. V and J are TRBV27 and TRBJ2-1, with TRBD2 matching 7 bases. The CDR3 is made up of 16 amino acids. Per the germline V gene, CDR1 is MNHEY and CDR2 is SMNVEV (reference sequence). V was clipped by 5 bases and J by 2 bases; unmatched bases: 9.

The V and J genes are TRBV20-1 and TRBJ1-1; D unresolved. This CDR3 has 15 amino acids. Between the trimmed V and J ends, which lost 4 bases and 4 bases, there was a span of 19 bases. Germline CDR1 is DFQATT and CDR2 is SNEGSKA (reference sequence). CDR3 DNA: TGCAGTGCTACCGAAACCACAGAGGTGGGCACTGAAGCTTTCTTT. Its protein is CSATETTEVGTEAFF.

In its sample, this clonotype was seen once. The chain links TRBV5-1 to TRBJ2-7; a weak D match, TRBD1 (5 bases). Looked up from germline, CDR1 is SGHRS and CDR2 is YFSETQ. Trimming removed 4 bases at V and 1 base at J, with 15 bases between. The CDR3 spans 15 residues. The CDR3 DNA reads TGCGCCAGCAGCGAGCTCCCTTCAGGGTCCTACGAGCAGTACTTC. Translated: CASSELPSGSYEQYF.

This clonotype has at least ten counts. In nucleotides, the CDR3 is TGTGCCAGCAGCGTAGTCCGAGACAGGGCGAACACCGGGGAGCTGTTTTTT. It is translated as CASSVVRDRANTGELFF. V usage is TRBV9 and J usage is TRBJ2-2, with TRBD1 matching 7 bases. CDR1 is SGDLS, CDR2 YYNGEE, per germline. This CDR3 is built from 17 residues. Losses at the gene ends were 0 bases for V and 0 bases for J; bases not matched to a gene: 5.

This clonotype has a handful of counts. The genes are TRBV5-6 and TRBJ2-3; 11 bases are shared with TRBD2. The ends lost 4 bases at V and 3 bases at J; junction bases unmatched: 7. The CDR3 length is 16 residues. Germline V gene lookup returns CDR1 SGHDT and CDR2 YYEEEE. The CDR3 bases are TGTGCCAGCAGCCTCTTCATAGCGGGGGGGACAGATACGCAGTATTTT. This codes for CASSLFIAGGTDTQYF.

This clonotype is medium-sized. This chain uses TRBV15 with TRBJ1-4, with D unresolved. Per the germline V gene, CDR1 is LNHNV and CDR2 is YYDKDF (reference sequence). V was clipped by 0 bases and J by 7 bases, with 3 bases between them. This CDR3 spans 12 amino acids. The CDR3 sequence: CATSRETEKLFF. Here the CDR3 DNA reads TGTGCCACCAGCAGAGAAACTGAAAAACTGTTTTTT.

The chain recombines TRBV27 with TRBJ2-2; 7 nucleotides agree with TRBD1. The CDR3 contains 16 residues. Trimming at V came to 5 bases and at J to 4 bases, leaving 10 bases not matched to a gene. Germline V lookup: CDR1 MNHEY, CDR2 SMNVEV (reference sequence). The CDR3 reads CASSVGTAGGTGELFF. The CDR3 DNA reads as TGTGCCAGCAGTGTCGGGACAGCCGGTGGCACCGGGGAGCTGTTTTTT.

Relative to its sample, this clonotype is medium-sized. The rearrangement uses TRBV9 and TRBJ1-5; weak D call: TRBD1 (5 bases). The CDR3 is made up of 14 amino acids. V was pared by 0 bases and J by 3 bases, with 7 bases between. Germline CDR1 reads SGDLS; CDR2 reads YYNGEE. CDR3 protein: CASSVGGPNQPQHF. The DNA of the CDR3 is TGTGCCAGCAGCGTAGGGGGCCCCAATCAGCCCCAGCATTTT.

This rearrangement joins TRBV7-3 to TRBJ2-3; the D gene is possibly TRBD1 (5 bases). Germline loops: CDR1 SGHTA, CDR2 FQGTGA. The V end was cut by 6 bases, the J end by 0 bases, with 10 bases between. This CDR3 is 14 amino acids long. The CDR3 DNA sequence: TGTGCCAGCAGTTGGACATCCAGCACAGATACGCAGTATTTT. This encodes CASSWTSSTDTQYF.

Within the sample, this clonotype is medium-sized. This chain uses TRBV20-1 with TRBJ1-5; 7 nucleotides line up with TRBD1. CDR1 is DFQATT, CDR2 SNEGSKA, per germline (reference sequence). Trimming took 2 bases from V and 4 from J; bases not matched to a gene: 14. This CDR3 comprises 17 residues. The CDR3 DNA sequence: TGCAGTGCTAGATCCCCCCAAACAGGGGTTAGAAATCAGCCCCAGCATTTT. Protein sequence: CSARSPQTGVRNQPQHF.

In this sample, this clonotype is large. The V call is TRBV24-1, the J call TRBJ2-1, with 7 bases aligning to TRBD2. J was trimmed by 2 bases and V by 6 bases; bases with no gene match: 6. Germline V gene data show CDR1 as KGHDR and CDR2 as SFDVKD. The CDR3 sequence is 15 residues long. The CDR3 region is CATSFGLVPYNEQFF. The CDR3 DNA is TGTGCCACCAGTTTCGGACTAGTCCCCTACAATGAGCAGTTCTTC.

Points on this clonotype: The likely explanation is a read error, given a far larger clone one base away. The CDR3 nucleotides are TGTGCCATCAGTGAAGCCCTTTGGAGTGGGGATGAGCAGTTCTTC. Its translation is CAISEALWSGDEQFF. The chain carries TRBV10-3 and TRBJ2-1; D remains unclear. Germline V CDR1 and CDR2: ENHRY, SYGVKD. The V end was cut by 3 bases, the J end by 8 bases, with 17 bases between. The CDR3 covers 15 residues.

In this sample, this clonotype is medium-sized. The J gene is TRBJ1-2, the V gene TRBV6-6; TRBD1 might be the D (5 bases). With 7 bases removed from V and 4 bases from J, the gap between germline ends came to 16 bases. The CDR3 runs to 14 residues. Germline V CDR1 and CDR2: MNHNY, SVGAGI (reference sequence). CDR3 nucleotides: TGTGCCAGCAACCCCGACAGACCTCTCTATGGCTACACCTTC. Amino acids: CASNPDRPLYGYTF.

The chain recombines TRBV27 with TRBJ2-7; tentative D call: TRBD1 (6 bases). The V end was cut by 4 bases, the J end by 5 bases, with 12 bases between. This CDR3 contains 13 residues. Germline V lookup: CDR1 MNHEY, CDR2 SMNVEV (reference sequence). CDR3 nucleotide sequence: TGTGCCAGCAGTTCCCAGGACAGCGACGAGCAGTACTTC. This encodes CASSSQDSDEQYF.

By share, this clonotype ranks as medium-sized (0.01 to 0.1%). This chain connects TRBV7-9 to TRBJ2-1; 11 bases are shared with TRBD1. This CDR3 region has 17 residues. Germline V gives CDR1 SEHNR, CDR2 FQNEAQ (reference sequence). The V and J ends lost 7 bases and 2 bases, in that order; junction bases with no gene match: 10. CDR3 sequence: CASTQEGGQGAYNEQFF. In DNA form, the CDR3 reads TGTGCCAGCACCCAGGAGGGGGGACAGGGGGCCTACAATGAGCAGTTCTTC.

This clonotype is categorized as medium-sized (0.01 to 0.1%). V and J are TRBV5-4 and TRBJ1-4; 7 bases line up with TRBD1. The V segment lost 2 bases and the J segment 7 bases; nucleotides outside the gene matches: 8. The CDR3 is 15 residues long. Per germline, CDR1 SGHNT and CDR2 YYREEE (reference sequence). Here the CDR3 DNA reads TGTGCCAGCAGCTTTGGGGGGACAGTGGGTGAAAAACTGTTTTTT. This codes for CASSFGGTVGEKLFF.

The chain has TRBV19 and TRBJ2-3; no reliable D call. Trimming took off 5 bases at V and 0 bases at J, with 3 bases between the two ends. CDR1 is LNHDA, CDR2 SQIVND, per germline (reference sequence). The CDR3 runs to 12 residues. CDR3 bases: TGTGCCAGTAGTGGTAGCACAGATACGCAGTATTTT. Protein: CASSGSTDTQYF.